This TCR beta chain was identified in a study of shared clonotypes between healthy human individuals. Assay: immunoSEQ multiplex PCR; the TCRdb copy retains only in-frame clones and omits some. The repertoire includes some 530,000 clones, 78% of them detected once, and 12% sits in the top ten. With 5 bases clipped from V and 5 bases from J, the junction kept 8 bases outside the gene matches. The CDR3 totals 14 residues. Germline values: CDR1 LNHDA, CDR2 SQIVND (reference sequence). The sequenced material came from PBMCs. The sequence was obtained from a woman between 35 and 50 years old in good health. Some clones in this sample may be carry-over from other donors' samples. This chain joins TRBV19 and TRBJ2-7; 8 nucleotides align to TRBD1. CDR3 sequence reads: CASSADRERHEQYF. The CDR3 region has the DNA TGTGCCAGTAGTGCGGACAGGGAAAGGCACGAGCAGTACTTC.